These 14 T cell receptor beta chains were sequenced from one sample in a study of sequential checkpoint blockade in melanoma. Treatment of the sample: randomized to nivolumab then ipilimumab (arm A) or the reverse (arm B). Data came from immunoSEQ multiplex PCR; TCRdb stores just in-frame clones and leaves some out. The profile shows 25,000 to 30,000 clones, 83% of them singletons. The input for sequencing was CD8+ T cells sorted from blood (inferred from file names), taken from a patient given nivolumab and ipilimumab in sequence. The receptors shown here come from a human donor with melanoma.

A word on this clone: Other DNA sequences in this sample translate to the same CDR3. The genes are TRBV11-2 and TRBJ2-7; D remains ambiguous. Trimming removed 1 base at V and 1 base at J, with 5 bases between. Germline-derived CDR1 and CDR2 are SGHAT and FQNNGV. The CDR3 runs to 13 residues. The CDR3 loop reads CASSLGGSYEQYF. CDR3 DNA sequence: TGTGCCAGCAGCTTAGGCGGATCCTACGAGCAGTACTTC.

This rearrangement joins TRBV13 to TRBJ2-7; 10 nucleotides line up with TRBD1. This CDR3 has 15 residues. V lost 2 bases and J lost 1; bases outside the gene matches: 2. The germline V gene has CDR1 PRHDT and CDR2 FYEKMQ (reference sequence). The CDR3 region is CASSLRDRGSYEQYF. The CDR3 DNA follows: TGTGCCAGCAGCTTAAGGGACAGGGGTTCCTACGAGCAGTACTTC.

V and J are TRBV7-4 and TRBJ2-7; TRBD1 aligns across 7 bases. This CDR3 is 16 amino acids long. The V segment lost 0 bases and the J segment 2 bases; nucleotides outside the gene matches: 7. Per the germline V gene, CDR1 is SGHVT and CDR2 is SQSDAQ. The CDR3 nucleotides read TGTGCCAGCAGCTTAGCGAGCCGGGACAGACCCTACGAGCAGTACTTC. Amino acid sequence: CASSLASRDRPYEQYF.

CDR3 in amino acids: CSVRGPQGYGYTF. In DNA, the CDR3 is TGCAGCGTTAGGGGCCCACAGGGCTATGGCTACACCTTC. The chain employs TRBV29-1 and TRBJ1-2; a weak D match, TRBD1 (6 bases). V was shortened by 5 bases and J by 4 bases, with 14 bases between the two germline ends. Germline V gene data show CDR1 as SQVTM and CDR2 as ANQGSEA. This CDR3 spans 13 amino acids.

The V call is TRBV4-3, the J call TRBJ1-4, with D maybe TRBD1 (6 bases). Germline CDR1 reads LGHNA; CDR2 reads YSLEER. The CDR3 contains 16 residues. V lost 4 bases and J 8 bases, leaving 20 bases between the germline ends. CDR3 sequence: CASSPSSRGTGEKLFF. CDR3 nucleotides: TGCGCCAGCAGCCCTTCCTCCAGGGGAACAGGCGAAAAACTGTTTTTT.

This clone was recorded only once. The chain links TRBV5-5 to TRBJ2-7, with 7 positions matching TRBD1. Germline V gene lookup returns CDR1 SGHKS and CDR2 YYEKEE (reference sequence). J gave up 4 bases and V 4 bases, and 8 bases lay outside the gene matches. The CDR3 is 14 residues long. As DNA, the CDR3 is TGTGCCAGCAGCACCGGGACAGCCCTATACGAGCAGTACTTC. Amino acid sequence: CASSTGTALYEQYF.

This clone was picked up one time. The chain joins TRBV5-1 to TRBJ1-1; perhaps TRBD1 as D (5 bases). This CDR3 spans 16 amino acids. Germline V gene sequence: CDR1 SGHRS, CDR2 YFSETQ. The V end was cut by 3 bases, the J end by 1 base, with 16 bases between. CDR3 in amino acids: CASSSDFPGGNTEAFF. Here the CDR3 DNA reads TGCGCCAGCAGCTCGGACTTTCCGGGGGGGAACACTGAAGCTTTCTTT.

The CDR3 DNA follows: TGCGCCAGCAGCCAAGATAGGGCTAGCGGGAACTATGAGCAGTTCTTC. Its protein is CASSQDRASGNYEQFF. V gene TRBV4-3 combines with J gene TRBJ2-1, with TRBD2 matching over 9 bases. The CDR3 is made up of 16 amino acids. V was pared by 0 bases and J by 8 bases, with 8 bases of the junction left unmatched. Per the germline V gene, CDR1 is LGHNA and CDR2 is YSLEER.

The chain joins TRBV11-2 to TRBJ2-3, with a possible D match to TRBD2 (6 bases). The CDR3 has 17 amino acids. The germline V gene encodes CDR1 SGHAT and CDR2 FQNNGV. The germline V and J ends were trimmed by 0 bases and 5 bases, with 18 bases remaining between them. The CDR3 DNA reads as TGTGCCAGCAGCTTAGAAGTGGGACGGGGGAGGCGAGATACGCAGTATTTT. This translates into CASSLEVGRGRRDTQYF.

This clone was counted a single time. CDR3 DNA: TGTGCCAGCAGCTTAGAATCCGGGTCGAGGGAGCAGTACTTC. Its protein product is CASSLESGSREQYF. The V call is TRBV7-6, the J call TRBJ2-7; D unclear. The CDR3 covers 14 residues. V lost 1 base, J lost 7 bases, and 14 bases lay in between. The germline gives CDR1 SGHVS, CDR2 FNYEAQ. The entire variable domain, with the rest obtained from reference TRBV7-6 and TRBJ2-7, is as follows: GAGVSQSPRYKVTKRGQDVALRCDPISGHVSLYWYRQALGQGPEFLTYFNYEAQQDKSGLPNDRFSAERPEGSISTLTIQRTEQRDSAMYRCASSLESGSREQYFGPGTRLTVT.

V is TRBV14 and J is TRBJ2-1; TRBD1 matches 7 bases. V lost 1 base and J lost 6; bases outside the gene matches: 6. Germline V gene lookup returns CDR1 SGHDN and CDR2 FVKESK. The CDR3 is 15 residues long. The CDR3 loop reads CASSQGGGGFNEQFF. For the CDR3, the DNA is TGTGCCAGCAGCCAAGGAGGGGGCGGTTTCAATGAGCAGTTCTTC.

In DNA, the CDR3 is TGTGCCAGCAGCCAAAAGGGTGGCGGGTTCTCTGGGGCCAACGTCCTGACTTTC. Its translation: CASSQKGGGFSGANVLTF. This chain links TRBV4-2 with TRBJ2-6, with TRBD2 as a possible D gene (5 bases). The CDR3 loop spans 18 amino acids. The V and J ends lost 2 bases and 0 bases respectively, with 14 bases between them. Germline CDR1 is LGHNA and CDR2 is YNFKEQ.

This chain connects TRBV27 to TRBJ2-5; 13 bases are a match to TRBD2. The J call may be wrong; the DNA end is better matched by TRBJ2-7. This CDR3 comprises 15 residues. CDR1 is MNHEY and CDR2 is SMNVEV in the germline V gene (reference sequence). CDR3 protein: CASSSGLAGPYEQYF. The DNA for the CDR3 is TGTGCCAGCAGTTCGGGACTAGCGGGACCCTACGAGCAGTACTTC.

The chain links TRBV7-9 to TRBJ2-7; 12 nucleotides agree with TRBD2. The CDR3 is 15 residues long. The germline CDR1 and CDR2 sequences are SEHNR and FQNEAQ (reference sequence). Unmatched junction bases numbered 4, after V lost 5 bases and J lost 2 bases. The CDR3 here is CASSATSGRPYEQYF. The DNA for the CDR3 is TGTGCCAGCAGCGCCACTAGCGGGAGGCCCTACGAGCAGTACTTC.